The sequence of this T cell receptor beta chain was determined in a study of blood T cell repertoires in COVID-19. Overall study: Researchers got acute and convalescent COVID-19 samples from the United States, Italy and Spain. From T cells, B-cell-depleted T cells, or PBMCs came the material, which was cDNA or gDNA.

Repertoires were generated with immunoSEQ multiplex PCR, while TCRdb's copy carries only in-frame clones and drops some. The sample lists a few hundred thousand clones; approximately 86% were seen once. This receptor was obtained from a woman between 65 and 79 years old with active or convalescent COVID-19. Material for sequencing was peripheral blood.

The CDR3 here is CASSLAPGNQPQHF. The CDR3 DNA sequence: TGTGCCAGCAGCTTAGCGCCAGGTAATCAGCCCCAGCATTTT. The genes are TRBV7-2 and TRBJ1-5; D gene uncertain. Germline values: CDR1 SGHTA, CDR2 FQGNSA. The CDR3 loop spans 14 amino acids. V dropped 0 bases and J dropped 4 bases, with 7 bases sitting between them.